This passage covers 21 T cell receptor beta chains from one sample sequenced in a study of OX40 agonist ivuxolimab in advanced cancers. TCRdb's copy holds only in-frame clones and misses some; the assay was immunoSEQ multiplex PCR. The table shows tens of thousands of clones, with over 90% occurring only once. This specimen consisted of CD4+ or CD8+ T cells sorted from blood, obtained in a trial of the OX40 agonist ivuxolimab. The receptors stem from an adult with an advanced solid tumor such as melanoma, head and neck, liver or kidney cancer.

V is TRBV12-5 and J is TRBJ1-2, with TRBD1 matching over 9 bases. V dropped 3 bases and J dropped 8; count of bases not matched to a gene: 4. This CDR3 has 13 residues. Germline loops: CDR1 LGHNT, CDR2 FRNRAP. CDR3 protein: CASGLQGAGGYTF. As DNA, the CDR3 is TGTGCTAGTGGTTTACAGGGGGCGGGAGGCTACACCTTC.

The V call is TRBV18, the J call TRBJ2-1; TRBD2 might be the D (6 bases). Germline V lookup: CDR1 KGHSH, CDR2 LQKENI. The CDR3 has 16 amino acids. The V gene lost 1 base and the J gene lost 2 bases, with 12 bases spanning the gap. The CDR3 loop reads CASSPREETAYNEQFF. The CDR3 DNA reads TGTGCCAGCTCACCACGGGAGGAGACAGCCTACAATGAGCAGTTCTTC.

Here the CDR3 DNA reads TGTGCCAGCAGGGGACTTCCCGCGAACACCGGGGAGCTGTTTTTT. Its protein product is CASRGLPANTGELFF. The chain joins TRBV27 to TRBJ2-2; possibly TRBD2 for D (6 bases). CDR1 is MNHEY and CDR2 is SMNVEV in the germline V gene (reference sequence). This CDR3 has 15 residues. Trimming left V 6 bases short and J 0 bases short, with 11 bases between.

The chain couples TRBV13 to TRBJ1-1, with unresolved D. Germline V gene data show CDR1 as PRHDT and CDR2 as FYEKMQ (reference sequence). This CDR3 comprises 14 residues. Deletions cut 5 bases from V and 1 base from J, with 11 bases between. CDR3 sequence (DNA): TGTGCCAGCAGCCGGCGGGGTAGGAACACTGAAGCTTTCTTT. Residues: CASSRRGRNTEAFF.

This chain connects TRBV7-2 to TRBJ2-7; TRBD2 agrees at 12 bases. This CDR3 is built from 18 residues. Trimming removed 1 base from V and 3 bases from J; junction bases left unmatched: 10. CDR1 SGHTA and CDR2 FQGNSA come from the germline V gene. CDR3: CASSLENLAGGWDYEQYF. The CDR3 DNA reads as TGTGCCAGCAGCTTAGAAAACCTAGCGGGAGGGTGGGACTACGAGCAGTACTTC.

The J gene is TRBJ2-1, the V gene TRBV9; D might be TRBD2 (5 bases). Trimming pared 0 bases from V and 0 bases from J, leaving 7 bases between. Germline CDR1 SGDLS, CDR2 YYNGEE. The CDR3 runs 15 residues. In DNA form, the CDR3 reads TGTGCCAGCAGCGTAGCGGGATTCTCCTACAATGAGCAGTTCTTC. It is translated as CASSVAGFSYNEQFF. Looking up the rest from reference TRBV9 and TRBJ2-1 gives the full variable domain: DSGVTQTPKHLITATGQRVTLRCSPRSGDLSVYWYQQSLDQGLQFLIQYYNGEERAKGNILERFSAQQFPDLHSELNLSSLELGDSALYFCASSVAGFSYNEQFFGPGTRLTVL.

The CDR3 protein is CASSGQGLDEQFF. Written as DNA, the CDR3 is TGTGCCAGCAGTGGACAGGGTTTGGATGAGCAGTTCTTC. The chain couples TRBV27 to TRBJ2-1; 8 bases are shared with TRBD1. CDR1 and CDR2 from the germline V gene are MNHEY and SMNVEV (reference sequence). The J segment lost 8 bases and the V segment lost 5 bases, leaving 5 bases of the junction unmatched. There are 13 residues in the CDR3.

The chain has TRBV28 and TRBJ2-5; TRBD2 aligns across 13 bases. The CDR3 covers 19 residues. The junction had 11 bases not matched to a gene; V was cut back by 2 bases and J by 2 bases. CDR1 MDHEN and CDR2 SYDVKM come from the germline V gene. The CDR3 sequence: CASSLATSGRWEAQETQYF. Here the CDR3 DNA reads TGTGCCAGCAGTTTAGCGACTAGCGGGAGGTGGGAAGCACAAGAGACCCAGTACTTC.

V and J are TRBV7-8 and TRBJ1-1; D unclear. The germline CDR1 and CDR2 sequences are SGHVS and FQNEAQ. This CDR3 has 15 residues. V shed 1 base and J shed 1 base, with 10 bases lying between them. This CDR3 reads CASSLGGLRNTEAFF. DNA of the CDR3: TGTGCCAGCAGCTTAGGAGGCCTCCGGAACACTGAAGCTTTCTTT.

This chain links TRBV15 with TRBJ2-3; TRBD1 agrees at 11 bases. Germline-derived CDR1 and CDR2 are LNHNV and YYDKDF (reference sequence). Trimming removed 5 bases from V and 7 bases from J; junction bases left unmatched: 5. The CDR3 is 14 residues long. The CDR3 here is CATSFGQGAYTQYF. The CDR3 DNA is TGTGCCACCAGCTTCGGACAGGGGGCTTATACGCAGTATTTT.

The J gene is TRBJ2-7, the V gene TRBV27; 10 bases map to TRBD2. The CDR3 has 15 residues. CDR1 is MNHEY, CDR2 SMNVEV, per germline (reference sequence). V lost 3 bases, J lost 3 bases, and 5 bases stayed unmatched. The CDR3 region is CASSFLGLADYEQYF. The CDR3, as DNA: TGTGCCAGCAGTTTCCTTGGACTAGCGGACTACGAGCAGTACTTC.

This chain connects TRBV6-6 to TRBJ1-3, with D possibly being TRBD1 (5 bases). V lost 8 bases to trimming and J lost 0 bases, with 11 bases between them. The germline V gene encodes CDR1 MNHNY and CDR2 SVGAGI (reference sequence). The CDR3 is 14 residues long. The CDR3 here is CASAAGTSGNTIYF. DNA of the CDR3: TGTGCCAGCGCGGCAGGGACCTCTGGAAACACCATATATTTT.

CDR3 sequence: CAISESGTGYTF. The CDR3 nucleotides are TGTGCCATCAGTGAGTCGGGAACTGGCTACACCTTC. The chain combines TRBV10-3 with TRBJ1-2; D call uncertain. CDR1 is ENHRY and CDR2 is SYGVKD in the germline V gene. The CDR3 length is 12 residues. The V gene lost 0 bases and the J gene lost 7 bases, with 6 bases spanning the gap.

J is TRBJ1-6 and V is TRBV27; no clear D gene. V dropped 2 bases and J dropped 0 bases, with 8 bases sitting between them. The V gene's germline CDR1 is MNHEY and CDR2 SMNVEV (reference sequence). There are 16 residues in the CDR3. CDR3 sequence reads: CASSLGRYSYNSPLHF. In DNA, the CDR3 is TGTGCCAGCAGTTTAGGACGGTACTCCTATAATTCACCCCTCCACTTT.

CDR3 loop: CASRDRDRVWIQYF. CDR3 coding DNA: TGTGCCAGCAGGGACCGGGACAGGGTCTGGATTCAGTACTTC. The V call is TRBV2, the J call TRBJ2-4; 9 nucleotides align to TRBD1. The CDR3 has 14 residues. Germline-derived CDR1 and CDR2 are SNHLY and FYNNEI. The junction had 10 bases not matched to a gene; V was cut back by 6 bases and J by 10 bases.

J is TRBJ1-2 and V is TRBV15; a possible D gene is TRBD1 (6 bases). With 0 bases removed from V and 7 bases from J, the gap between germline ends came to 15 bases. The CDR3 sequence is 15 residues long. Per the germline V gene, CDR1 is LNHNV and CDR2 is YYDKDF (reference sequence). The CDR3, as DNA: TGTGCCACCAGCAGAGATACACAGGGAGTGGGTGGCTACACCTTC. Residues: CATSRDTQGVGGYTF.

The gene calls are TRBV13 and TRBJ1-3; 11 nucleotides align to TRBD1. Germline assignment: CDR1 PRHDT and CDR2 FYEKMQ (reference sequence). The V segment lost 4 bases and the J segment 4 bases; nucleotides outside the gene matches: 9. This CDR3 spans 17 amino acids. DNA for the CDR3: TGTGCCAGCAGCTCCAACCCGGACAGGGGGCAGGGAAACACCATATATTTT. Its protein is CASSSNPDRGQGNTIYF. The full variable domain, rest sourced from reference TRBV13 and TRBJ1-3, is AAGVIQSPRHLIKEKRETATLKCYPIPRHDTVYWYQQGPGQDPQFLISFYEKMQSDKGSIPDRFSAQQFSDYHSELNMSSLELGDSALYFCASSSNPDRGQGNTIYFGEGSWLTVV.

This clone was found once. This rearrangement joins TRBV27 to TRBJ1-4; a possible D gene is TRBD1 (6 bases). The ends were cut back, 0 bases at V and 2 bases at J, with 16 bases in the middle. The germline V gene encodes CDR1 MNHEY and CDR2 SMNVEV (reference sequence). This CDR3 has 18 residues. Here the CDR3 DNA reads TGTGCCAGCAGTTTATCGTTTACAGGGTATGGTACTAATGAAAAACTGTTTTTT. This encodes CASSLSFTGYGTNEKLFF.

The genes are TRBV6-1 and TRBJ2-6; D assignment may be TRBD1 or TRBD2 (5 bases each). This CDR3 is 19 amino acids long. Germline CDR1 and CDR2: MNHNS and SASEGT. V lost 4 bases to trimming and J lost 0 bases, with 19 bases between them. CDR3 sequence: CASSGNPGHLSSGANVLTF. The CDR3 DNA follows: TGTGCCAGCAGTGGAAATCCGGGGCACCTAAGCTCTGGGGCCAACGTCCTGACTTTC.

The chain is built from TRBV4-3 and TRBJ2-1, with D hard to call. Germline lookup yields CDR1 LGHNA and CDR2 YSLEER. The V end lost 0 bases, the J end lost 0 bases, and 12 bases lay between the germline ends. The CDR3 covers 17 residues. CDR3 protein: CASSQEETLSSYNEQFF. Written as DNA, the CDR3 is TGCGCCAGCAGCCAAGAGGAGACTTTGAGCTCCTACAATGAGCAGTTCTTC.

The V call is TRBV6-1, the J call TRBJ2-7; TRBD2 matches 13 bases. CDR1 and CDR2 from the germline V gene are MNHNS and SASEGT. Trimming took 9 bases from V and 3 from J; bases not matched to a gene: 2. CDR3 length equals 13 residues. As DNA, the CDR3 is TGTGCCAGTGGACTAGCGGGGGACTACGAGCAGTACTTC. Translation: CASGLAGDYEQYF.